Sequencing of this T cell receptor beta chain was carried out in a study of shared clonotypes between healthy human individuals. CD8 cells regarded as naive lacked CD45RO, were positively chosen for CCR7, and omitted terminally differentiated effector memory CD45RA+ cells. V lost 6 bases, J lost 7 bases, and 19 bases lay in between. The CDR3 extends over 14 amino acids. Germline lookup yields CDR1 MNHEY and CDR2 SMNVEV (reference sequence). At the deep level, the assay was run. The data were produced by immunoSEQ multiplex PCR, yet TCRdb's version contains in-frame clones alone and is incomplete. The sample has around 1.9 million clones, about 92% seen once. Study results and caveats: Sorted-subset sequencing, rarefaction showed, was incomplete despite large depth. An anticipated effect of sequencing depth on clonotype sharing among donors was recognized. Unshared clonotypes carried lower generation probabilities than those common to all four donors.

Points on this clone: What it recognizes is unknown.

The chain has TRBV27 and TRBJ2-7, with D possibly called TRBD1 or TRBD2 (5 bases each). This receptor was taken from a young man in good health. Some clones in this sample may be carry-over from other donors' samples. Material: naive CD8+ T cells from PBMCs. In DNA form, the CDR3 reads TGTGCCAGCAGCCGAGGGGTCGAATGGGGTGAGCAGTACTTC. It specifies CASSRGVEWGEQYF.